The 4 T cell receptor beta chains below were found in one sample sequenced in a study of shared clonotypes between healthy human individuals. The repertoire was sequenced with immunoSEQ multiplex PCR; TCRdb's copy has only in-frame clones and lacks some. The table includes millions of clones, approximately 94% detected once. The naive CD8 subset, CD45RO-negative cells positively selected for CCR7, excluded terminally differentiated effector memory CD45RA+ cells. The sample comprised naive CD8+ T cells sorted from blood. These receptors all stem from a man aged 18 to 35 in good health.

In regard to this clone: An end of the junction differs from the germline gene, which may be a read error. Other DNA sequences within the sample encode an identical CDR3. The chain uses TRBV6-6 and TRBJ1-1; 7 nucleotides agree with TRBD1. The CDR3 covers 14 residues. The V gene's germline CDR1 is MNHNY and CDR2 SVGAGI (reference sequence). This chain's CDR3 is CASSYSLGQGEAFF. CDR3 coding DNA: TGTGCCAGCAGTTACTCGTTGGGTCAGGGGGAAGCTTTCTTC.

The V call is TRBV28, the J call TRBJ2-7, with 9 bases identical to TRBD1. V was pared by 6 bases and J by 5 bases, with 11 bases of the junction left unmatched. Germline V gene data show CDR1 as MDHEN and CDR2 as SYDVKM. CDR3 length: 15 residues. CDR3 loop: CASRLLLDRGHEQYF. The CDR3 DNA follows: TGTGCCAGCAGGTTGCTCTTGGACAGGGGCCACGAGCAGTACTTC.

The chain carries TRBV7-9 and TRBJ1-1; no firm D call. The length of the CDR3 is 14 residues. Between the trimmed V and J ends, which lost 5 bases and 4 bases, there was a span of 14 bases. Germline CDR1 and CDR2: SEHNR and FQNEAQ (reference sequence). CDR3 in amino acids: CASSASEGSTEAFF. Written as DNA, the CDR3 is TGTGCCAGCAGCGCCTCCGAGGGATCCACTGAAGCTTTCTTT.

Comments on this clone: This may be a read error: a much more frequent sequence differs by one nucleotide. The genes are TRBV6-5 and TRBJ2-3; D unresolved. Germline CDR1 reads MNHEY; CDR2 reads SVGAGI. The germline V and J ends were trimmed by 6 bases and 1 base, with 5 bases remaining between them. The CDR3 totals 12 residues. Here the CDR3 DNA reads TGTGCCAGCAGCTTTGGCACAGATACGCAGTATTTT. The encoded protein is CASSFGTDTQYF.